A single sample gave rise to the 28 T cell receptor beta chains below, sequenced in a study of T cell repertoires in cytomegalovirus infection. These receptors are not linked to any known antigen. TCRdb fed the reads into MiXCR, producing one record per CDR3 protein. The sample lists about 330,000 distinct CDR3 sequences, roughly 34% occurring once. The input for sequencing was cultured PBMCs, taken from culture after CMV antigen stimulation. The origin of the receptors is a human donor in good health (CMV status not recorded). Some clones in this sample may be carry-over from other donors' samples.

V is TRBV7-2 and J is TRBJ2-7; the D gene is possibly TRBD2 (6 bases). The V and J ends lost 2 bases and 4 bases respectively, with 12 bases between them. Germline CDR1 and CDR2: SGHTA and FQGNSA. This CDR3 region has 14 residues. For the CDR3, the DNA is TGTGCCAGCAGCTTACTTAGCGGAAAATACGAGCAGTACGTC. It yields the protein CASSLLSGKYEQYV.

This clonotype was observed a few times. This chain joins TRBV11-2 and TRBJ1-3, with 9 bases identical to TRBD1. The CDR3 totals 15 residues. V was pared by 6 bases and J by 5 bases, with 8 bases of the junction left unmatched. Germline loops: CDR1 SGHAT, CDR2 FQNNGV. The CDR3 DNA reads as TGTGCCAGCAGTCGGCAGACAGGGGGGCGAAACACCATATATTTT. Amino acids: CASSRQTGGRNTIYF.

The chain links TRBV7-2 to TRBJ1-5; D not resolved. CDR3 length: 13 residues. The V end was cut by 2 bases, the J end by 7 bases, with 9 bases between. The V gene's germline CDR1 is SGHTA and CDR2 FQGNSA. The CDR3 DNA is TGTGCCAGCAGCTTATTCCTGGAACAGCCCCAGCATTTT. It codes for CASSLFLEQPQHF.

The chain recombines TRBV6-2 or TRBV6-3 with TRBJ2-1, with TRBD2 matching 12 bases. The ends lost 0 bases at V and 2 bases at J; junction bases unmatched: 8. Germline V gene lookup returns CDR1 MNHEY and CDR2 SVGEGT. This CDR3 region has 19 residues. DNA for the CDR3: TGTGCCAGCAGTTACTCGAAACTAGCGGGAGGAGTTACCTACAATGAGCAGTTCTTC. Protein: CASSYSKLAGGVTYNEQFF.

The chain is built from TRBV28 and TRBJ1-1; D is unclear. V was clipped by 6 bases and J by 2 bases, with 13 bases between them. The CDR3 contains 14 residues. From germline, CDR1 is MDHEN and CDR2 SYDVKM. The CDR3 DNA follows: TGTGCCAGCAGGATAGGTGGTGGAAACACTGAAGCTTTCTTT. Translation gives CASRIGGGNTEAFF.

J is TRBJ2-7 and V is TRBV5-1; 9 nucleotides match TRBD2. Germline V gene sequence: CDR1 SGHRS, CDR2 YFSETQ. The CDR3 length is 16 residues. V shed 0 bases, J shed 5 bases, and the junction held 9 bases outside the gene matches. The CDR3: CASSLGPGLASHEQYF. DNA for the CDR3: TGCGCCAGCAGCTTGGGGCCGGGACTAGCTAGCCACGAGCAGTACTTC. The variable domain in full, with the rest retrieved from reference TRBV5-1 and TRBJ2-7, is KAGVTQTPRYLIKTRGQQVTLSCSPISGHRSVSWYQQTPGQGLQFLFEYFSETQRNKGNFPGRFSGRQFSNSRSEMNVSTLELGDSALYLCASSLGPGLASHEQYFGPGTRLTVT.

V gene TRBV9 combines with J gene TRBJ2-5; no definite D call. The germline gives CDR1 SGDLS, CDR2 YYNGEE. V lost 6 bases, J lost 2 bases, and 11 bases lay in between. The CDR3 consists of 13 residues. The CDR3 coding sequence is TGTGCCAGCAAGGGAAGCAATCAAGAGACCCAGTACTTC. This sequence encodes CASKGSNQETQYF.

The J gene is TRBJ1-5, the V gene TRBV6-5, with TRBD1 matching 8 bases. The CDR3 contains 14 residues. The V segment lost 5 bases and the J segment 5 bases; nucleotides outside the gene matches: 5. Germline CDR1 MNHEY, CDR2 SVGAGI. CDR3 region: CASSRDRTYQPQHF. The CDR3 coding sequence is TGTGCCAGCAGTCGGGACAGGACGTATCAGCCCCAGCATTTT.

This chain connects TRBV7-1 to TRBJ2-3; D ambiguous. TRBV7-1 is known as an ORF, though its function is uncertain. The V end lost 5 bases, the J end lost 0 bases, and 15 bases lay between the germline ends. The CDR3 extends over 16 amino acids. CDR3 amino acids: CASSRTRTLSTDTQYF. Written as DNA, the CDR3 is TGTGCCAGCAGCCGGACCCGGACCCTTAGCACAGATACGCAGTATTTT.

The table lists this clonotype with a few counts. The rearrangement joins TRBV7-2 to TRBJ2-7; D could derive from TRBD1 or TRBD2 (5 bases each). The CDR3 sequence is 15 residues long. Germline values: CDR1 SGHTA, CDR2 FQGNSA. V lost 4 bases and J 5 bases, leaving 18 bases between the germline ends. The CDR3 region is CASSSGTGWRNEQYV. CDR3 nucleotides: TGTGCCAGCAGCTCCGGGACGGGCTGGAGGAACGAGCAGTACGTC.

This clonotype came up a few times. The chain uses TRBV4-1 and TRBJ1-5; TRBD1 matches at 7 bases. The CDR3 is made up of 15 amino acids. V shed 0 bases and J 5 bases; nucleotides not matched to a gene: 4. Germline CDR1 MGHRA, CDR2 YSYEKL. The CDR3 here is CASSQESGGYQPQHF. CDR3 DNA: TGCGCCAGCAGCCAAGAGTCAGGGGGTTATCAGCCCCAGCATTTT.

CDR3 protein: CSARRAGRTTDTQYF. Written as DNA, the CDR3 is TGCAGTGCTAGAAGGGCAGGGCGAACCACAGATACGCAGTATTTT. This chain connects TRBV20-1 to TRBJ2-3; D is perhaps TRBD1 (5 bases). The CDR3 covers 15 residues. The germline V gene encodes CDR1 DFQATT and CDR2 SNEGSKA (reference sequence). The germline V and J ends were trimmed by 2 bases and 2 bases, with 14 bases remaining between them.

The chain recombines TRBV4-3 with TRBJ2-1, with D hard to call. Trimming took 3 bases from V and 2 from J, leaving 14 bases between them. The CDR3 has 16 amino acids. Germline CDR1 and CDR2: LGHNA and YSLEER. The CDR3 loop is CASSHPGSPTYNEQFF. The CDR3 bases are TGCGCCAGCAGCCATCCTGGTTCCCCAACCTACAATGAGCAGTTCTTC.

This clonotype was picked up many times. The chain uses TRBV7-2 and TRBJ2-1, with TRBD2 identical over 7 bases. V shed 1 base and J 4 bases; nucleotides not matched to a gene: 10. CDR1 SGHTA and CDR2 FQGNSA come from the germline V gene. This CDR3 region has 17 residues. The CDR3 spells CASSLGRASGPYNEQFF. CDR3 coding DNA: TGTGCCAGCAGCTTAGGACGGGCTAGCGGCCCTTACAATGAGCAGTTCTTC. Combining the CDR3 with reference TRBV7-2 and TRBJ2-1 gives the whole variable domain GAGVSQSPSNKVTEKGKDVELRCDPISGHTALYWYRQSLGQGLEFLIYFQGNSAPDKSGLPSDRFSAERTGGSVSTLTIQRTQQEDSAVYLCASSLGRASGPYNEQFFGPGTRLTVL.

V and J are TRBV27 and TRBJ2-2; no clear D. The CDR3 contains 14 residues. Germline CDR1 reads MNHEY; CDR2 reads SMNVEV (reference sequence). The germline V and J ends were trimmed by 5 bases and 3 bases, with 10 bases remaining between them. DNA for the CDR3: TGTGCCAGCAGTCCCTGGGCGTACACCGGGGAGCTGTTTTTT. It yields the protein CASSPWAYTGELFF.

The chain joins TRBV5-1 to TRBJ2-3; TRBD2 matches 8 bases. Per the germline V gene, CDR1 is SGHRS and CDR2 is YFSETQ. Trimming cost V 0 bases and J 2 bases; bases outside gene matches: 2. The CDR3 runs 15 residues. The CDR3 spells CASSLGLAFTDTQYF. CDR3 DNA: TGCGCCAGCAGCTTGGGACTAGCGTTCACAGATACGCAGTATTTT.

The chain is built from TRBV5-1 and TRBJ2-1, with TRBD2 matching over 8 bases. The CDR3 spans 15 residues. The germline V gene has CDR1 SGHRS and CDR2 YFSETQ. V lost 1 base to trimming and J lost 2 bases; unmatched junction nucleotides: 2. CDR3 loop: CASSLTGGTYNEQFF. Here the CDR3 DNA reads TGCGCCAGCAGCTTGACGGGGGGGACCTACAATGAGCAGTTCTTC.

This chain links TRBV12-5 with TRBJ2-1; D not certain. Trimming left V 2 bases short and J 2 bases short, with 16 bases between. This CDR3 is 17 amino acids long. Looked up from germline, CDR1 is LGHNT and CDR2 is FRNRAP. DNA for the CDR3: TGTGCTAGTGGTTTGCCCCGGGCACCTTTCACCTACAATGAGCAGTTCTTC. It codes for CASGLPRAPFTYNEQFF.

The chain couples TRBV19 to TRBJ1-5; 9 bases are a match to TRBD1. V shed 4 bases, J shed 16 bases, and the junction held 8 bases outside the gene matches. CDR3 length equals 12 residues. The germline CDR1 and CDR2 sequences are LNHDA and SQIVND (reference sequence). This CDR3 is CASSTGQGAIHF. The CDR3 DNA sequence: TGTGCCAGTAGTACGGGACAGGGTGCCATCCATTTT.

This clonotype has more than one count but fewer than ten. CDR3 in DNA: TGTGCCAGCAGCTTAGCGAGTCTAGCGGAAGAGACCCAGTACTTC. It yields the protein CASSLASLAEETQYF. The V call is TRBV7-8, the J call TRBJ2-5; TRBD2 matches 7 bases. CDR1 and CDR2 from the germline V gene are SGHVS and FQNEAQ. V gave up 0 bases and J gave up 3 bases; unmatched junction bases: 4. CDR3 length: 15 amino acids. Full variable domain (outside the CDR3, taken from reference TRBV7-8 and TRBJ2-5): GAGVSQSPRYKVAKRGQDVALRCDPISGHVSLFWYQQALGQGPEFLTYFQNEAQLDKSGLPSDRFFAERPEGSVSTLKIQRTQQEDSAVYLCASSLASLAEETQYFGPGTRLLVL.

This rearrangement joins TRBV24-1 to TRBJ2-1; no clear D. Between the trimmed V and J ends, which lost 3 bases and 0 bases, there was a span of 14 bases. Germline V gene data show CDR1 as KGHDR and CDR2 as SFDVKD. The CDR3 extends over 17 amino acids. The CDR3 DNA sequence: TGTGCCACCAGTGATACCGCCCCCCCGGGCTCCTACAATGAGCAGTTCTTC. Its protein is CATSDTAPPGSYNEQFF.

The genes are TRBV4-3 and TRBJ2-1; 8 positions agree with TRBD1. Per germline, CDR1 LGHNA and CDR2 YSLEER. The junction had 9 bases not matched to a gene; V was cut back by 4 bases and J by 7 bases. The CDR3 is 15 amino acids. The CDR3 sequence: CASSRTGQGGNEQFF. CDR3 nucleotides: TGCGCCAGCAGCCGTACCGGACAGGGCGGGAATGAGCAGTTCTTC.

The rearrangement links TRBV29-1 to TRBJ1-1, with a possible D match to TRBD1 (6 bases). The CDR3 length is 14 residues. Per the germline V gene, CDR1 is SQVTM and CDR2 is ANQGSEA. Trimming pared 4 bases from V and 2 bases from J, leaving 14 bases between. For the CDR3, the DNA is TGCAGCGTTGTCCACACAGGGCGAAACACTGAAGCTTTCTTT. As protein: CSVVHTGRNTEAFF.

CDR3 residues: CASSPSWEAREKLFF. The CDR3 DNA is TGTGCCAGCAGCCCCTCGTGGGAGGCGCGTGAAAAACTGTTTTTT. This chain uses TRBV7-2 with TRBJ1-4; D unresolved. The CDR3 loop spans 15 amino acids. Germline CDR1 is SGHTA and CDR2 is FQGNSA. With 5 bases removed from V and 7 bases from J, the gap between germline ends came to 17 bases.

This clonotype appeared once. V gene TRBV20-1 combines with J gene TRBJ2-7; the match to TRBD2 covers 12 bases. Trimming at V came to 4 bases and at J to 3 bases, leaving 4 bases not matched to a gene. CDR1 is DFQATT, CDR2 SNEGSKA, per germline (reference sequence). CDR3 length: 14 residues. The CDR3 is CSAKRTSGIYEQYF. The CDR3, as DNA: TGCAGTGCTAAGAGGACTAGCGGGATCTACGAGCAGTACTTC.

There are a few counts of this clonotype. The CDR3 DNA reads as TGTGCCAGCAGCTTTCTGGGCGTCAGGGTGGACGAGCAGTACGTC. It specifies CASSFLGVRVDEQYV. The chain joins TRBV7-9 to TRBJ2-7, with D perhaps matching TRBD1 (5 bases). The V end lost 3 bases, the J end lost 5 bases, and 17 bases lay between the germline ends. Per the germline V gene, CDR1 is SEHNR and CDR2 is FQNEAQ (reference sequence). The CDR3 is 15 amino acids.

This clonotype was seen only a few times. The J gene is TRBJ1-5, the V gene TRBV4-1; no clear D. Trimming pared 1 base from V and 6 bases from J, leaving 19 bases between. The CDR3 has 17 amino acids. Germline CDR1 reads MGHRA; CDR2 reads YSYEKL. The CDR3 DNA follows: TGCGCCAGCAGCCAAGGAGGGAGTCGGTCCGTAGGTCAGCCCCAGCATTTT. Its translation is CASSQGGSRSVGQPQHF.

The DNA of the CDR3 is TGTGCCAGTAGTATTGGGCACAAGGAGCAGCCCCAGCATTTT. It is translated as CASSIGHKEQPQHF. The J gene is TRBJ1-5, the V gene TRBV19; no firm D call. V lost 3 bases and J lost 7, with 13 bases in between. The CDR3 loop spans 14 amino acids. In germline, CDR1 is LNHDA, CDR2 SQIVND (reference sequence).